This TCR beta chain emerged from a study of beta chain features in type 1 diabetes. Study-wide points: Type 1 diabetes patients had moderately but significantly shorter TCRB CDR3s in all four CD4+ subsets.

This clone has only a few counts. Its antigen is still unknown. The length of the CDR3 is 11 residues. Trimming took 3 bases from V and 8 from J, leaving 10 bases between them. Germline V lookup: CDR1 DFQATT, CDR2 SNEGSKA (reference sequence). Expressed TCRB transcripts were sequenced after all isolated RNA was converted to cDNA. TCRdb's copy holds only in-frame clones and misses some; the assay was immunoSEQ multiplex PCR. The table shows approximately 150,000 clones, with about 10% occurring only once. V and J are TRBV20-1 and TRBJ1-2; a possible D gene is TRBD1 (6 bases). Sequencing was done on a sample of central memory CD4+ T cells from blood. This TCR was sampled from a man between 25 and 39 years old with type 1 diabetes. The CDR3 DNA follows: TGCAGTGCTAGTAGGGGGAACGGCTACACCTTC. Amino acids: CSASRGNGYTF.